This is a list of T cell receptor beta chains from one sample in a study of T cells in Graves' hyperthyroidism and ophthalmopathy. In TCRdb, the multiplex PCR reads were re-called with MiXCR into one record per CDR3 protein. The table includes around 690,000 distinct CDR3 sequences, 17% detected once. Sequencing was done on a sample of blood. These receptors were collected from a man aged 45-60 years with Graves' hyperthyroidism. CDR3s include the opening cysteine and the closing phenylalanine or tryptophan. A D gene is named only where the DNA matches it firmly. Some rows mark clone size as missing; the rest say once, few, many or name a class of expanded clone.

CDR3 DNA: TGTGCCAGCAGTCCGCAGACAGGGGGCTTACACTATGGCTACACCTTC
CDR3 protein: CASSPQTGGLHYGYTF
clone size: many
CDR3 length: 16
D gene: TRBD1
V gene: TRBV12-3/TRBV12-4
J gene: TRBJ1-2

CDR3 DNA: TGCAGTGCTAGAGAACTAGCGGGAACTTACGAGCAGTACTTC
CDR3 protein: CSARELAGTYEQYF
clone size: few
CDR3 length: 14
D gene: TRBD2
V gene: TRBV20-1
J gene: TRBJ2-7

CDR3 DNA: TGTGCCATCGCGATGAACACTGAAGCTTTCTTT
CDR3 protein: CAIAMNTEAFF
clone size: many
CDR3 length: 11
D gene: NA
V gene: TRBV28
J gene: TRBJ1-1

CDR3 DNA: TGCAGCGTTGAATTAGCGGGAAAACAAGAGACCCAGTACTTC
CDR3 protein: CSVELAGKQETQYF
clone size: many
CDR3 length: 14
D gene: TRBD2
V gene: TRBV29-1
J gene: TRBJ2-5

CDR3 DNA: TGCGCCAGCAGTGAAGGCGCGGGAGGGTCAGAGACCCAGTACTTC
CDR3 protein: CASSEGAGGSETQYF
clone size: many
CDR3 length: 15
D gene: TRBD2
V gene: TRBV10-2
J gene: TRBJ2-5

CDR3 DNA: TGTGCCAGCAGCTTAAGCGGCGGGAGGCCCTACAATGAGCAGTTCTTC
CDR3 protein: CASSLSGGRPYNEQFF
clone size: NA
CDR3 length: 16
D gene: TRBD2
V gene: TRBV7-9
J gene: TRBJ2-1

CDR3 DNA: TGTGCCAGCAGTTTCGCAGCGGCTAGCGGGAGTGGGTATGAGCAGTTCTTC
CDR3 protein: CASSFAAASGSGYEQFF
clone size: few
CDR3 length: 17
D gene: TRBD2
V gene: TRBV28
J gene: TRBJ2-1

CDR3 DNA: TGTGCCAGCAGCTCGCCCGGTCGGGGACCTGAAGCTTTCTTT
CDR3 protein: CASSSPGRGPEAFF
clone size: many
CDR3 length: 14
D gene: NA
V gene: TRBV11-2
J gene: TRBJ1-1

CDR3 DNA: TGTGCCAGCAGCACCCCGGGACGAAACTACGAGCAGTACTTC
CDR3 protein: CASSTPGRNYEQYF
clone size: many
CDR3 length: 14
D gene: NA
V gene: TRBV5-6
J gene: TRBJ2-7

CDR3 DNA: TGTGCCAGCAGCGTAGAGGGCGGTTCCTACAATGAGCAGTTCTTC
CDR3 protein: CASSVEGGSYNEQFF
clone size: few
CDR3 length: 15
D gene: NA
V gene: TRBV9
J gene: TRBJ2-1

CDR3 DNA: TGCAGTGCGCGAGCCGGGACAGGATCATGGAGCGGGAGGCCGAATGAGCAGTTCTTC
CDR3 protein: CSARAGTGSWSGRPNEQFF
clone size: few
CDR3 length: 19
D gene: NA
V gene: TRBV20-1
J gene: TRBJ2-1

CDR3 DNA: TGTGCCAGCAGCGTAGATTGGCGGGGGATTAATGAGCAGTTCTTC
CDR3 protein: CASSVDWRGINEQFF
clone size: few
CDR3 length: 15
D gene: TRBD2
V gene: TRBV9
J gene: TRBJ2-1

CDR3 DNA: TGTGCCAGCATCAGGACGGGGGGCTGGAGGGAGCTGTTTTTT
CDR3 protein: CASIRTGGWRELFF
clone size: NA
CDR3 length: 14
D gene: NA
V gene: TRBV28
J gene: TRBJ2-2

CDR3 DNA: TGTGCCTGGAAGGACAGGGGCCCCGGGGAGCTGTTTTTT
CDR3 protein: CAWKDRGPGELFF
clone size: NA
CDR3 length: 13
D gene: TRBD1
V gene: TRBV30
J gene: TRBJ2-2

CDR3 DNA: TGCAGTGCTAGACTGGGGACAGGTGAGCAGTTCTTC
CDR3 protein: CSARLGTGEQFF
clone size: many
CDR3 length: 12
D gene: TRBD1
V gene: TRBV20-1
J gene: TRBJ2-1

CDR3 DNA: TGTGCCAGCAGTGTAGACAGGGGGCTAACAGATACGCAGTATTTT
CDR3 protein: CASSVDRGLTDTQYF
clone size: few
CDR3 length: 15
D gene: TRBD1
V gene: TRBV28
J gene: TRBJ2-3

CDR3 DNA: TGTGCCAGCAGGGACCATAGCGGGAGGGCCTCGAACACCGGGGAGCTGTTTTTT
CDR3 protein: CASRDHSGRASNTGELFF
clone size: many
CDR3 length: 18
D gene: TRBD2
V gene: TRBV9
J gene: TRBJ2-2

CDR3 DNA: TGTGCCAGCAGTTTATCCCCAGGGGCGCGTAACGAGCAGTACTTC
CDR3 protein: CASSLSPGARNEQYF
clone size: many
CDR3 length: 15
D gene: NA
V gene: TRBV27
J gene: TRBJ2-7

CDR3 DNA: TGTGCCAGCAGTTCCCGGACACCCCATAGCAATCAGCCCCAGCATTTT
CDR3 protein: CASSSRTPHSNQPQHF
clone size: few
CDR3 length: 16
D gene: NA
V gene: TRBV28
J gene: TRBJ1-5

CDR3 DNA: TGTGCCAGCAGTGAGCTTAGCGGGAGGGCCAAGACAGATACGCAGTATTTT
CDR3 protein: CASSELSGRAKTDTQYF
clone size: many
CDR3 length: 17
D gene: TRBD2
V gene: TRBV2
J gene: TRBJ2-3

CDR3 DNA: TGTGCCAGCAGCTTAGCCATCAGCTCTGGAAACACCATATATTTT
CDR3 protein: CASSLAISSGNTIYF
clone size: few
CDR3 length: 15
D gene: NA
V gene: TRBV11-2
J gene: TRBJ1-3

CDR3 DNA: TGTGCCAGCAGGTCCGGGACAGGGTCCACCGGGGAGCTGTTTTTT
CDR3 protein: CASRSGTGSTGELFF
clone size: many
CDR3 length: 15
D gene: TRBD1
V gene: TRBV7-8
J gene: TRBJ2-2

CDR3 DNA: TGCAGCGTTCTGGACAGGGGGCGCCTACTGAACACTGAAGCTTTCTTT
CDR3 protein: CSVLDRGRLLNTEAFF
clone size: NA
CDR3 length: 16
D gene: TRBD1
V gene: TRBV29-1
J gene: TRBJ1-1

CDR3 DNA: TGTGCCAGCAGTTATCATCTGGAGCAGTTCTTC
CDR3 protein: CASSYHLEQFF
clone size: many
CDR3 length: 11
D gene: NA
V gene: TRBV2
J gene: TRBJ2-1

CDR3 DNA: TGTGCCTGGAGTGTTAGGACTCTAGCGGGAGGGCTCCAGTACGAGCAGTACTTC
CDR3 protein: CAWSVRTLAGGLQYEQYF
clone size: few
CDR3 length: 18
D gene: TRBD2
V gene: TRBV30
J gene: TRBJ2-7

CDR3 DNA: TGTGCCAGCAGCCAAAGTCCTCAGTTGATGGATGAAAAACTGTTTTTT
CDR3 protein: CASSQSPQLMDEKLFF
clone size: NA
CDR3 length: 16
D gene: NA
V gene: TRBV4-2
J gene: TRBJ1-4

CDR3 DNA: TGCGCCAGCAGCCCCTCCGGATACACCTTC
CDR3 protein: CASSPSGYTF
clone size: many
CDR3 length: 10
D gene: NA
V gene: TRBV5-1
J gene: TRBJ1-2

CDR3 DNA: TGCAGCGTTGAAGAAAAGGGCCAGGTAGAAAGGGTTCGCGGGGAGCTGTTTTTT
CDR3 protein: CSVEEKGQVERVRGELFF
clone size: NA
CDR3 length: 18
D gene: NA
V gene: TRBV29-1
J gene: TRBJ2-2

CDR3 DNA: TGTGCCAGCAGCCCTACTAGCGGGAGATTGTACGAGCAGTACTTC
CDR3 protein: CASSPTSGRLYEQYF
clone size: many
CDR3 length: 15
D gene: TRBD2
V gene: TRBV7-9
J gene: TRBJ2-7

CDR3 DNA: TGTGCCAGTCGACCGGGACAGGGCTTTCAGCCCCAGCATTTT
CDR3 protein: CASRPGQGFQPQHF
clone size: NA
CDR3 length: 14
D gene: TRBD1
V gene: TRBV19
J gene: TRBJ1-5

CDR3 DNA: TGTGCCTGGAACGCGGGGGGGTACACCGGGGAGCTGTTTTTT
CDR3 protein: CAWNAGGYTGELFF
clone size: many
CDR3 length: 14
D gene: TRBD2
V gene: TRBV30
J gene: TRBJ2-2

CDR3 DNA: TGTGCCACCAGTGATACCCGGTCAGGTGCAACTAATGAAAAACTGTTTTTT
CDR3 protein: CATSDTRSGATNEKLFF
clone size: many
CDR3 length: 17
D gene: NA
V gene: TRBV24-1
J gene: TRBJ1-4

CDR3 DNA: TGTGCCAGTAGTACTCCGGGACTACAAAACAATGAGCAGTTCTTC
CDR3 protein: CASSTPGLQNNEQFF
clone size: once
CDR3 length: 15
D gene: TRBD2
V gene: TRBV19
J gene: TRBJ2-1

CDR3 DNA: TGTGCCAGCAGGACAGGGGAGGGCAATCAGCCCCAGCATTTT
CDR3 protein: CASRTGEGNQPQHF
clone size: many
CDR3 length: 14
D gene: TRBD1
V gene: TRBV6-2/TRBV6-3
J gene: TRBJ1-5

CDR3 DNA: TGTGCCATCTTAAGTCCCGGCTCTGGAAACACCATATATTTT
CDR3 protein: CAILSPGSGNTIYF
clone size: many
CDR3 length: 14
D gene: NA
V gene: TRBV10-3
J gene: TRBJ1-3